This T cell receptor beta chain was identified during a study of PD-L1 blockade in urothelial cancer (dated by TCRdb to 2015 to 2018). About the full investigation: About 90% of the roughly 29 patients were males with bladder-origin urothelial cancer, and 18 of 29 reported a prior smoking history. A median of around 150,000 T cells and 80,000 or so unique TCRs was obtained from blood samples, and a median clonality of around 0.072 was observed. Patients had an ECOG performance status of 0 or 1 and had received between 0 and 3 prior chemotherapy regimens. Durable clinical benefit was achieved by nine patients but not by the remaining 20. Blood samples were analyzed at 3 weeks after treatment start (second dose) and at 6 weeks after treatment start. Pretreatment blood TCR-seq was available for about 30 patients, at least one posttreatment blood collection was obtained for approximately 25 patients, and tumor TCR-seq was available for approximately 25 patients. In the same patients who had TCR sequencing, pretreatment tumors also underwent whole exome sequencing and RNA sequencing. Durable clinical benefit was defined as a progression-free survival longer than 6 months, and TCR features were additionally tested against progression-free survival and overall survival. The study was an exploratory multi-omic analysis of somatic, immune and clinical correlates of response to PD-L1 blockade with atezolizumab in urothelial cancer. Pretreatment tumor samples, along with matched peripheral blood serially collected before and after atezolizumab treatment, were subjected to TCR sequencing. The study at large found these results: Because the sample size was small (n ≈ 30) and many exploratory analyses were performed, the results are intended to be hypothesis-generating. Among patients with durable benefit, tumor-associated TCR clones showed greater expansion in peripheral blood 3 weeks after treatment started (n ≈ 23, p = 0.022). Improved progression-free and overall survival was associated with having pretreatment peripheral blood TCR clonality below the median.

The CDR3 runs 18 residues from the cysteine to the phenylalanine. The entry retains the CDR3 DNA only, 54 bases that are in frame from base 1. Reading the germline V gene gives CDR1 SGHDN and CDR2 FVKESK. The V end gives up 4 bases and the J end 3 bases, leaving 7 bases in the junction not matched to a gene. Notes on this clone: Its specific antigen is unknown. No clone much larger than this one lies a single base away; base qualities are absent.

The time point label of this sample denotes: pretreatment peripheral blood. The Qiagen DNeasy Blood extraction kit was used to purify genomic DNA from total PBMCs and tumor samples. PBMCs were collected pretreatment and during treatment, and were isolated and stored as previously described. Synthetic TCR analog templates were spiked into each PCR so that absolute template abundance could be estimated from read counts. The immunoSEQ assay used bias-controlled V and J gene primers to amplify TCRbeta CDR3 regions from genomic DNA. Sequencing of rearranged TCRbeta segments was done at approximately 20X coverage. The original methods were these. Clustering was used to correct sequencing errors, and CDR3s were annotated against IMGT so that V, D and J genes could be assigned. Downstream analyses used only productive TCRbeta rearrangements, leaving out any out-of-frame or stop-codon sequences. To compute clonality, Shannon entropy was normalized by the log of the number of unique productive sequences and then subtracted from one. Clones differing between time points or between blood and tumor were identified by Fisher's exact test with Benjamini-Hochberg correction at adjusted p below 0.01. Here the immuneACCESS table is served through TCRdb, limited to in-frame sequences with V and J called. Missing clones are a known gap in these copies; in checked studies unresolved V genes cover under half, and the rest lacks a known reason. D and trimming were read from the DNA, whereas the V and J calls and clone size are those reported in that table. The sample data list around 43,000 clones, and over 75% of these were observed just once. The ten biggest clones cover 25% of the sample.

This clonotype originated in a donor aged 40 or over with urothelial cancer. The rearrangement combines TRBV14 with TRBJ2-1; a stretch of 15 junction bases matches TRBD2. The sample was PBMCs, taken around atezolizumab (anti-PD-L1) treatment. The DNA reads as follows: TGTGCCAGCAGCCTGGGGTGGACTAGCGGGAGGGTCTACAATGAGCAGTTCTTC. It codes for CASSLGWTSGRVYNEQFF.